This T cell receptor beta chain was documented in a study of regulatory T cells in long-lasting Graves disease. Study observations and caveats: Relative to new patients (966), persistent patients exhibited greater sharing of public clonotypes (approximately 2,700).

Building the TCR beta libraries relied on iRepertoire HTBI primers, and CDR3 regions underwent Arm-PCR. One entry per CDR3 protein, called by TCRdb with MiXCR from the multiplex PCR reads. The sample yields a few hundred thousand distinct CDR3 sequences, about 18% seen once. Points on this clonotype: Its target is not known.

Time point described: newly diagnosed GD, antithyroid drugs for less than 3 months. Extracted PBMC RNA gave rise to the TCR library. As a group, patients came from one endocrinology department in Xi'an, China. The sample was also linked to a second study, of T cells in Graves' hyperthyroidism and ophthalmopathy.

The sequencing here drew on peripheral blood mononuclear cells (PBMCs), taken at new diagnosis, from a patient treated with antithyroid drugs. This TCR derives from a woman in her twenties or thirties with Graves disease.

The CDR3 DNA is TGTGCCAGCAGCATACAGATAAAGGACACCGGGGAGCTGTTTTTT. It translates to CASSIQIKDTGELFF. The chain couples TRBV7-2 to TRBJ2-2; D gene uncertain. The germline CDR1 and CDR2 sequences are SGHTA and FQGNSA. V dropped 5 bases and J dropped 3 bases, with 13 bases sitting between them. CDR3 length equals 15 residues.